The 25 T cell receptor beta chains given below trace back to one sample, sequenced in a study of human T cells and chemical hapten exposure. Time point described: patch test 2, 6 weeks after DPC sensitization. Treatment meaning: therapeutic diphenylcyclopropenone sensitization with weekly scalp DPC. TCRdb reprocessed the RACE reads with MiXCR, giving one entry per CDR3 protein. The profile shows just over 350,000 distinct CDR3 sequences, about 6% of them singletons. The source was whole blood, collected in connection with sensitization to the hapten diphenylcyclopropenone (DPC). The origin of the receptors is a woman aged 18 to 35 with alopecia areata. Some clones in this sample may be carry-over from other donors' samples.

The chain combines TRBV9 with TRBJ2-2, with unresolved D. The CDR3 totals 15 residues. Germline values: CDR1 SGDLS, CDR2 YYNGEE. The V end was cut by 4 bases, the J end by 6 bases, with 16 bases between. This CDR3 reads CASSPLSELPGELFF. CDR3 DNA sequence: TGTGCCAGCAGCCCCCTATCGGAACTCCCCGGGGAGCTGTTTTTT.

This clonotype was recorded at least ten times. The chain joins TRBV6-2 or TRBV6-3 to TRBJ1-1, with unresolved D. The germline V gene encodes CDR1 MNHEY and CDR2 SVGEGT. The CDR3 spans 13 residues. V was pared by 6 bases and J by 6 bases, with 14 bases between. CDR3 sequence: CASSLRIRAEAFF. CDR3 nucleotide sequence: TGTGCCAGCAGCCTTCGGATCAGAGCTGAAGCTTTCTTT.

This clonotype was observed a few times. The chain is built from TRBV11-2 and TRBJ2-3; the match to TRBD1 covers 8 bases. With V trimmed by 5 bases and J by 4 bases, 17 bases remained unmatched. The CDR3 runs 18 residues. Germline V gene sequence: CDR1 SGHAT, CDR2 FQNNGV. The CDR3 region is CASSRGGAGGFIADTQYF. In nucleotides, the CDR3 is TGTGCCAGCAGCCGAGGTGGGGCAGGGGGCTTTATTGCAGATACGCAGTATTTT.

In this sample, this clonotype turned up a few times. This chain joins TRBV12-3 or TRBV12-4 and TRBJ1-1, with 7 bases fitting TRBD1. There are 12 residues in the CDR3. The J segment lost 9 bases and the V segment lost 5 bases, leaving 6 bases of the junction unmatched. The CDR3 DNA reads as TGTGCCAGCAGTCCCGGGACAGCCCAAGCTTTCTTT. Translated: CASSPGTAQAFF.

V usage is TRBV21-1 and J usage is TRBJ2-1; TRBD2 reflects the table's D call only, with no check against the DNA. TRBV21-1 is an annotated pseudogene. The CDR3 has 17 residues. CDR3 coding DNA: TGTGCCAGCAGCAAAGCATGTGGAGCTAGCGGGGCCACGGAGCAGTTCTTC. It encodes CASSKACGASGATEQFF.

This clonotype has ten or more counts. This sequence joins TRBV6-5 and TRBJ1-2; tentative D call: TRBD1 (6 bases). Trimming stripped 0 bases from V and 1 base from J, with 9 bases between. Germline V gene sequence: CDR1 MNHEY, CDR2 SVGAGI. The CDR3 length is 15 residues. The CDR3 is CASSYSLQGNYGYTF. The CDR3, as DNA: TGTGCCAGCAGTTACTCCCTACAGGGTAACTATGGCTACACCTTC.

V usage is TRBV6-5 and J usage is TRBJ2-2; D call uncertain. Germline CDR1 MNHEY, CDR2 SVGAGI. The CDR3 runs to 11 residues. The V gene lost 6 bases and the J gene lost 5 bases, with 4 bases spanning the gap. The CDR3 region is CASRDTGELFF. The CDR3 DNA sequence: TGTGCCAGCAGAGATACCGGGGAGCTGTTTTTT.

This clonotype was counted between two and nine times. The CDR3 DNA is TGTGCCAGCAGTACAGGTCTAGCCAAAAACATTCAGTACTTC. Translated, it gives CASSTGLAKNIQYF. V and J are TRBV2 and TRBJ2-4; D possibly corresponds to TRBD1 (5 bases). The V and J ends lost 5 bases and 0 bases respectively, with 8 bases between them. The CDR3 spans 14 residues. The germline CDR1 and CDR2 sequences are SNHLY and FYNNEI.

This clonotype was recorded many times. The CDR3 here is CASSQDWKDRQFF. The CDR3, as DNA: TGCGCCAGCAGCCAAGATTGGAAGGACAGGCAGTTCTTC. The chain has TRBV4-3 and TRBJ2-1, with D perhaps TRBD1 (6 bases). V gave up 0 bases and J gave up 12 bases, with 12 bases separating them. CDR1 and CDR2 (germline): LGHNA, YSLEER. The CDR3 has 13 residues.

This clonotype was recorded once. This may arise from a read error, as a much more abundant clone is one base away. The chain recombines TRBV3-1 with TRBJ1-3; 7 bases map to TRBD1. The length of the CDR3 is 17 residues. V trimming: 4 bases; J trimming: 3 bases; junction bases outside the gene matches: 12. Germline V gene lookup returns CDR1 LGHDT and CDR2 YNNKEL (reference sequence). Here the CDR3 reads CASSPTYSTGYGNTIYF. The CDR3, as DNA: TGTGCCAGCAGCCCCACTTACTCGACAGGGTATGGAAACACCATATATTTT.

This clonotype was counted only a few times. The gene calls are TRBV10-3 and TRBJ1-1; D remains ambiguous. CDR1 is ENHRY and CDR2 is SYGVKD in the germline V gene. V gave up 7 bases and J gave up 10 bases, with 22 bases separating them. The CDR3 has 14 residues. As DNA, the CDR3 is TGTGCCATCAAAGGTCAAGTCGGCGGGGAGGTAGCTTTCTTT. It encodes CAIKGQVGGEVAFF.

This clonotype occurred once. The chain links TRBV7-2 to TRBJ2-3; no reliable D call. The length of the CDR3 is 13 residues. CDR1 is SGHTA, CDR2 FQGNSA, per germline. Trimming removed 8 bases from V and 3 bases from J, with 12 bases in between. In DNA, the CDR3 is TGTGCCAGCTACGGTTATTCAACAGATACGCAGTATTTT. Encoded protein: CASYGYSTDTQYF.

This clonotype was detected many times. The chain joins TRBV6-5 to TRBJ1-6; TRBD1 aligns across 10 bases. Germline lookup yields CDR1 MNHEY and CDR2 SVGAGI. The CDR3 runs 15 residues. The ends lost 7 bases at V and 8 bases at J; junction bases unmatched: 8. For the CDR3, the DNA is TGTGCCAGCAAATTGTCCGGACAGGGGGATTCACCCCTCCACTTT. Translation: CASKLSGQGDSPLHF.

This clonotype was recorded many times. The rearrangement links TRBV12-3 or TRBV12-4 to TRBJ2-1; D remains unclear. The CDR3 is made up of 14 amino acids. The V end lost 4 bases, the J end lost 7 bases, and 14 bases lay between the germline ends. The CDR3 here is CASSSFAVLNEQFF. DNA of the CDR3: TGTGCCAGCAGTTCATTTGCGGTTTTGAATGAGCAGTTCTTC.

This clonotype has a handful of counts. The chain joins TRBV5-6 to TRBJ2-3; TRBD1 matches at 7 bases. CDR3 length: 15 residues. The germline CDR1 and CDR2 sequences are SGHDT and YYEEEE. The trim removed 4 bases at V and 2 bases at J, leaving 7 bases unmatched. This CDR3 reads CASSQRTGPTDTQYF. CDR3 in DNA: TGTGCCAGCAGCCAGAGGACAGGTCCCACAGATACGCAGTATTTT.

Ten or more counts support this clonotype. The rearrangement joins TRBV12-5 to TRBJ2-1, with 7 bases fitting TRBD1. Trimming at V came to 8 bases and at J to 4 bases, leaving 5 bases not matched to a gene. In germline, CDR1 is LGHNT, CDR2 FRNRAP. The CDR3 loop spans 13 amino acids. CDR3 in DNA: TGTGCTAGTACCGGGACAGAGTACAATGAGCAGTTCTTC. The encoded protein is CASTGTEYNEQFF. Full variable domain (rest looked up from reference TRBV12-5 and TRBJ2-1): DARVTQTPRHKVTEMGQEVTMRCQPILGHNTVFWYRQTMMQGLELLAYFRNRAPLDDSGMPKDRFSAEMPDATLATLKIQPSEPRDSAVYFCASTGTEYNEQFFGPGTRLTVL.

This clonotype has a count of ten or more. This sequence joins TRBV10-3 and TRBJ2-3; TRBD1 aligns across 8 bases. The CDR3 contains 14 residues. In germline, CDR1 is ENHRY, CDR2 SYGVKD. V gave up 11 bases and J gave up 2 bases; unmatched junction bases: 9. CDR3 DNA: TGTGCCGTAGAGCCGGGACAGGACACAGATACGCAGTATTTT. It codes for CAVEPGQDTDTQYF.

The chain combines TRBV2 with TRBJ2-1; TRBD2 matches 10 bases. After removal of 6 bases from V and 8 bases from J, the junction contained 7 bases not matched to a gene. Germline V gives CDR1 SNHLY, CDR2 FYNNEI. The CDR3 is 14 residues long. The CDR3 DNA reads TGTGCCAGCAGGGTGAGCGGGGGGGCCTATGAGCAGTTCTTC. It is translated as CASRVSGGAYEQFF.

This clonotype was found a few times. V gene TRBV2 combines with J gene TRBJ1-2; 7 positions agree with TRBD1. CDR1 is SNHLY and CDR2 is FYNNEI in the germline V gene. The CDR3 spans 13 residues. Trimming at V came to 6 bases and at J to 2 bases, leaving 3 bases not matched to a gene. This chain's CDR3 is CASRMTGNYGYTF. CDR3 bases: TGTGCCAGCAGGATGACAGGGAACTATGGCTACACCTTC. The variable domain in full, with the rest retrieved from reference TRBV2 and TRBJ1-2, is EPEVTQTPSHQVTQMGQEVILRCVPISNHLYFYWYRQILGQKVEFLVSFYNNEISEKSEIFDDQFSVERPDGSNFTLKIRSTKLEDSAMYFCASRMTGNYGYTFGSGTRLTVV.

Ten or more counts support this clonotype. The chain recombines TRBV5-4 with TRBJ1-1; 8 bases line up with TRBD1. CDR3 length equals 15 residues. Trimming at V came to 5 bases and at J to 1 base, leaving 7 bases not matched to a gene. CDR1 and CDR2 from the germline V gene are SGHNT and YYREEE (reference sequence). The CDR3 reads CASRRMTGENTEAFF. CDR3 nucleotides: TGTGCCAGCAGGCGTATGACAGGGGAGAACACTGAAGCTTTCTTT. Variable domain in full (rest from reference TRBV5-4 and TRBJ1-1): ETGVTQSPTHLIKTRGQQVTLRCSSQSGHNTVSWYQQALGQGPQFIFQYYREEENGRGNFPPRFSGLQFPNYSSELNVNALELDDSALYLCASRRMTGENTEAFFGQGTRLTVV.

This clonotype was seen a handful of times. The chain couples TRBV2 to TRBJ1-2; 8 bases fit TRBD1. Losses at the gene ends were 6 bases for V and 6 bases for J; bases not matched to a gene: 6. This CDR3 has 13 amino acids. CDR1 is SNHLY and CDR2 is FYNNEI in the germline V gene. CDR3 sequence: CASRADRGHGYTF. CDR3 DNA sequence: TGTGCCAGCAGGGCCGACAGGGGCCATGGCTACACCTTC.

As for this clonotype: A far larger clone is a single base away, which makes a read error likely. This chain connects TRBV6-5 to TRBJ1-5, with unresolved D. The CDR3 contains 13 residues. Between the trimmed V and J ends, which lost 4 bases and 3 bases, there was a span of 7 bases. Germline loops: CDR1 MNHEY, CDR2 SVGAGI. CDR3 DNA sequence: TGTGCCAGCAGTTTAAGGTACAATCAGCCCCAGCATTTT. Residues: CASSLRYNQPQHF.

This clonotype has a count of ten or more. The chain joins TRBV29-1 to TRBJ2-3; 7 positions match TRBD2. Trimming at V came to 3 bases and at J to 9 bases, leaving 6 bases not matched to a gene. Per the germline V gene, CDR1 is SQVTM and CDR2 is ANQGSEA. The CDR3 runs 12 residues. CDR3 amino acids: CSVEHVGGTQYF. Here the CDR3 DNA reads TGCAGCGTTGAGCATGTGGGGGGGACGCAGTATTTT.

The rearrangement links TRBV7-9 to TRBJ2-1; D uncertain. Trimming cost V 4 bases and J 0 bases, with 10 bases left between them. CDR3 length: 15 amino acids. CDR1 and CDR2 from the germline V gene are SEHNR and FQNEAQ (reference sequence). The CDR3 nucleotides read TGTGCCAGCAGCTCAGACCGCGACTCCTACAATGAGCAGTTCTTC. This sequence encodes CASSSDRDSYNEQFF. The complete variable domain, with remaining parts taken from reference TRBV7-9 and TRBJ2-1, reads DTGVSQNPRHKITKRGQNVTFRCDPISEHNRLYWYRQTLGQGPEFLTYFQNEAQLEKSRLLSDRFSAERPKGSFSTLEIQRTEQGDSAMYLCASSSDRDSYNEQFFGPGTRLTVL.

This clonotype appeared many times. The genes are TRBV7-2 and TRBJ2-3; no firm D call. The germline V and J ends were trimmed by 5 bases and 3 bases, with 9 bases remaining between them. Per germline, CDR1 SGHTA and CDR2 FQGNSA. This CDR3 region has 13 residues. CDR3 amino acids: CASSTGRTDTQYF. CDR3 DNA: TGTGCCAGCAGCACCGGACGAACAGATACGCAGTATTTT.